These 28 T cell receptor beta chains came from one sample sequenced in a study of blood T cell repertoires in COVID-19. Sequenced by immunoSEQ multiplex PCR; TCRdb stores in-frame clones only, minus some. The sample has about 90,000 clones, 80% to 90% seen once. Material: peripheral blood. Receptors originate from a man between 50 and 59 years old with COVID-19, enrolled during active disease.

The chain is built from TRBV2 and TRBJ2-7, with TRBD1 as a possible D gene (6 bases). The germline CDR1 and CDR2 sequences are SNHLY and FYNNEI. The CDR3 extends over 15 amino acids. Trimming removed 6 bases from V and 1 base from J, with 16 bases in between. The CDR3 DNA sequence: TGTGCCAGCAGCATAAACCCCGGGACATCCTACGAGCAGTACTTC. Its translation: CASSINPGTSYEQYF.

CDR3 amino acids: CASRPLRQGPYF. In DNA, the CDR3 is TGTGCCAGCAGGCCCCTAAGACAGGGCCCGTACTTC. This sequence joins TRBV7-9 and TRBJ2-7; 7 bases line up with TRBD1. Germline V gene data show CDR1 as SEHNR and CDR2 as FQNEAQ (reference sequence). Unmatched junction bases numbered 11, after V lost 6 bases and J lost 12 bases. CDR3 length: 12 residues.

The V call is TRBV5-3, the J call TRBJ2-1, with a weak D call TRBD2 (6 bases). TRBV5-3 falls under the ORF class, with uncertain function. Trimming took off 4 bases at V and 0 bases at J, with 14 bases between the two ends. The CDR3 is 16 amino acids. CDR3 nucleotides: TGTGCCAGAAGCAGCGAGGACGGGAGCTCCTACAATGAGCAGTTCTTC. Encoded protein: CARSSEDGSSYNEQFF.

This clone was detected a few times. The chain joins TRBV19 to TRBJ1-5; a weak D match, TRBD1 (6 bases). V lost 5 bases to trimming and J lost 0 bases, with 17 bases between them. Germline values: CDR1 LNHDA, CDR2 SQIVND (reference sequence). There are 17 residues in the CDR3. CDR3 sequence reads: CASSPIWTEISNQPQHF. The CDR3 DNA follows: TGTGCCAGTAGTCCGATATGGACAGAAATTAGCAATCAGCCCCAGCATTTT.

The chain carries TRBV7-2 and TRBJ2-1; 7 bases align to TRBD1. With V trimmed by 2 bases and J by 4 bases, 5 bases remained unmatched. Per germline, CDR1 SGHTA and CDR2 FQGNSA. The CDR3 has 15 amino acids. CDR3 region: CASSLSGTEYNEQFF. DNA of the CDR3: TGTGCCAGCAGCTTATCCGGGACAGAGTACAATGAGCAGTTCTTC.

The V call is TRBV5-1, the J call TRBJ2-5, with 8 bases matching TRBD2. CDR1 is SGHRS, CDR2 YFSETQ, per germline. The CDR3 consists of 15 residues. V dropped 4 bases and J dropped 3; count of bases not matched to a gene: 8. The CDR3 nucleotides read TGCGCCAGCAGCGGCGGAGGTAGCGGGGAAGAGACCCAGTACTTC. Protein sequence: CASSGGGSGEETQYF.

The V and J genes are TRBV5-1 and TRBJ1-2, with D possibly being TRBD1 (6 bases). Germline V gives CDR1 SGHRS, CDR2 YFSETQ. The CDR3 length is 12 residues. Trimming cost V 3 bases and J 8 bases, with 11 bases left between them. This CDR3 is CASSSTTGGYTF. CDR3 nucleotides: TGCGCCAGCAGCTCGACGACAGGAGGCTACACCTTC.

The V call is TRBV5-1, the J call TRBJ1-2, with 8 bases that match TRBD1. V gave up 4 bases and J gave up 5 bases; unmatched junction bases: 10. The V gene's germline CDR1 is SGHRS and CDR2 YFSETQ. This CDR3 has 15 amino acids. CDR3 nucleotides: TGCGCCAGCAGCACGACGGGACAGGCAGGATATGGCTACACCTTC. Translated: CASSTTGQAGYGYTF.

This clone was detected only once. The genes are TRBV15 and TRBJ2-1, with D tentatively TRBD1 (5 bases). The CDR3 consists of 14 residues. Germline V gene lookup returns CDR1 LNHNV and CDR2 YYDKDF (reference sequence). With 1 base removed from V and 7 bases from J, the gap between germline ends came to 11 bases. In DNA, the CDR3 is TGTGCCACCAGCAGAGTAGGACAAATAAATGAGCAGTTCTTC. It codes for CATSRVGQINEQFF. The complete variable domain, with remaining parts taken from reference TRBV15 and TRBJ2-1, reads DAMVIQNPRYQVTQFGKPVTLSCSQTLNHNVMYWYQQKSSQAPKLLFHYYDKDFNNEADTPDNFQSRRPNTSFCFLDIRSPGLGDTAMYLCATSRVGQINEQFFGPGTRLTVL.

This rearrangement joins TRBV28 to TRBJ1-1; tentatively, D is TRBD1 (5 bases). Germline V gene lookup returns CDR1 MDHEN and CDR2 SYDVKM. This CDR3 comprises 14 residues. V was cut by 5 bases and J by 4 bases, with 14 bases left in between. The CDR3 loop is CASSPHSGVTEAFF. The CDR3 DNA sequence: TGTGCCAGCAGTCCCCATTCGGGGGTCACTGAAGCTTTCTTT.

This clone was seen once. The rearrangement joins TRBV3-1 (or the pseudogene TRBV3-2) to TRBJ1-5; TRBD1 agrees at 7 bases. CDR3 length: 15 residues. V lost 4 bases and J lost 3; bases outside the gene matches: 6. Per germline, CDR1 LGHDT and CDR2 YNNKEL (reference sequence). The CDR3 region has the DNA TGTGCCAGCAGCCCAGGGACAGCTAACAATCAGCCCCAGCATTTT. Residues: CASSPGTANNQPQHF.

The V call is TRBV20-1, the J call TRBJ2-1, with 8 bases that match TRBD1. Trimming took 3 bases from V and 5 from J; bases not matched to a gene: 9. The germline V gene has CDR1 DFQATT and CDR2 SNEGSKA (reference sequence). The CDR3 covers 15 residues. CDR3 coding DNA: TGCAGTGCTAGTCAGCAGGGGGCGTTCCACAATGAGCAGTTCTTC. Amino acid sequence: CSASQQGAFHNEQFF.

The rearrangement joins TRBV4-1 to TRBJ2-1; TRBD2 matches at 16 bases. Germline CDR1 and CDR2: MGHRA and YSYEKL. The CDR3 sequence is 16 residues long. Trimming at V came to 6 bases and at J to 7 bases, leaving 6 bases not matched to a gene. The CDR3 loop is CASSRGTSGGGNEQFF. The CDR3 region has the DNA TGCGCCAGCAGTCGTGGGACTAGCGGGGGGGGAAATGAGCAGTTCTTC.

The chain carries TRBV28 and TRBJ1-5; D call uncertain. CDR1 and CDR2 from the germline V gene are MDHEN and SYDVKM. V lost 6 bases and J lost 0, with 9 bases in between. The CDR3 spans 14 residues. The CDR3 DNA reads as TGTGCCAGCAGATCATCAGGTAGCAATCAGCCCCAGCATTTT. Its protein product is CASRSSGSNQPQHF.

The chain combines TRBV19 with TRBJ2-1; D is uncertain. With 3 bases removed from V and 0 bases from J, the gap between germline ends came to 9 bases. Per the germline V gene, CDR1 is LNHDA and CDR2 is SQIVND (reference sequence). There are 15 residues in the CDR3. This CDR3 is CASSMGLLSYNEQFF. The CDR3 DNA reads as TGTGCCAGTAGTATGGGCCTACTCTCCTACAATGAGCAGTTCTTC.

This chain uses TRBV2 with TRBJ2-2; TRBD1 might be the D (7 bases). This CDR3 is built from 15 residues. CDR1 SNHLY and CDR2 FYNNEI come from the germline V gene. V shed 2 bases and J shed 4 bases, with 11 bases lying between them. The DNA for the CDR3 is TGTGCCAGCAGTGAAACCAGGGGGGCCACCGGGGAGCTGTTTTTT. Protein product: CASSETRGATGELFF.

This clone was counted between two and nine times. This rearrangement joins TRBV6-6 to TRBJ2-3; the match to TRBD1 covers 8 bases. After removal of 6 bases from V and 2 bases from J, the junction contained 22 bases not matched to a gene. CDR3 length equals 20 residues. In germline, CDR1 is MNHNY, CDR2 SVGAGI (reference sequence). The DNA for the CDR3 is TGTGCCAGCAGCCTCACAGGACAGGGTAGTGTTGTTTGGGACACAGATACGCAGTATTTT. It yields the protein CASSLTGQGSVVWDTDTQYF.

This clone has a handful of counts. The chain uses TRBV27 and TRBJ2-1; D gene uncertain. The CDR3 runs to 12 residues. The germline gives CDR1 MNHEY, CDR2 SMNVEV (reference sequence). V was clipped by 6 bases and J by 14 bases, with 17 bases between them. In DNA form, the CDR3 reads TGTGCCAGCAGGACCGGGTCTGGTTACAAGTTCTTC. It encodes CASRTGSGYKFF.

The chain links TRBV5-1 to TRBJ2-3, with D perhaps matching TRBD2 (6 bases). Germline loops: CDR1 SGHRS, CDR2 YFSETQ. This CDR3 is built from 15 residues. Trimming removed 4 bases from V and 1 base from J, with 13 bases in between. Here the CDR3 reads CASSPQTRGTDTQYF. CDR3 DNA sequence: TGCGCCAGCAGCCCGCAGACTAGGGGCACAGATACGCAGTATTTT. Full variable domain (outside the CDR3, taken from reference TRBV5-1 and TRBJ2-3): KAGVTQTPRYLIKTRGQQVTLSCSPISGHRSVSWYQQTPGQGLQFLFEYFSETQRNKGNFPGRFSGRQFSNSRSEMNVSTLELGDSALYLCASSPQTRGTDTQYFGPGTRLTVL.

This chain connects TRBV6-1 to TRBJ1-5; tentative D call: TRBD1 (5 bases). V was cut by 3 bases and J by 0 bases, with 9 bases left in between. CDR3 size: 15 residues. Germline V CDR1 and CDR2: MNHNS, SASEGT. CDR3 amino acids: CASSDRGNSNQPQHF. The DNA of the CDR3 is TGTGCCAGCAGTGACCGGGGGAATAGCAATCAGCCCCAGCATTTT.

This clone was picked up one time. The V and J genes are TRBV19 and TRBJ1-5, with a possible D match to TRBD1 (6 bases). The CDR3 totals 14 residues. Germline V gives CDR1 LNHDA, CDR2 SQIVND (reference sequence). V was shortened by 4 bases and J by 2 bases, with 9 bases between the two germline ends. CDR3 loop: CASSSRTGNQPQHF. CDR3 nucleotides: TGTGCCAGTAGTAGCAGGACAGGCAATCAGCCCCAGCATTTT.

The genes are TRBV27 and TRBJ1-6; D is possibly TRBD1 (5 bases). The germline CDR1 and CDR2 sequences are MNHEY and SMNVEV (reference sequence). Trimming cost V 5 bases and J 8 bases, with 16 bases left between them. The CDR3 runs 15 residues. As DNA, the CDR3 is TGTGCCAGCAGTCCCCACCCGGACACATATTCACCCCTCCACTTT. Protein product: CASSPHPDTYSPLHF.

The chain employs TRBV5-4 and TRBJ2-5; perhaps TRBD1 as D (5 bases). Between the trimmed V and J ends, which lost 0 bases and 2 bases, there was a span of 11 bases. Germline CDR1 SGHNT, CDR2 YYREEE (reference sequence). The length of the CDR3 is 15 residues. The CDR3 is CASSLASTAQETQYF. The CDR3 coding sequence is TGTGCCAGCAGCTTGGCCTCGACAGCTCAAGAGACCCAGTACTTC. The variable domain in full, with the rest retrieved from reference TRBV5-4 and TRBJ2-5, is ETGVTQSPTHLIKTRGQQVTLRCSSQSGHNTVSWYQQALGQGPQFIFQYYREEENGRGNFPPRFSGLQFPNYSSELNVNALELDDSALYLCASSLASTAQETQYFGPGTRLLVL.

This sequence joins TRBV28 and TRBJ1-2; tentative D call: TRBD1 (6 bases). V was pared by 6 bases and J by 8 bases, with 19 bases between. The germline CDR1 and CDR2 sequences are MDHEN and SYDVKM. The CDR3 sequence is 14 residues long. The CDR3 region is CASRRQERLYGYTF. CDR3 sequence (DNA): TGTGCCAGCAGACGACAGGAGAGACTGTACGGCTACACCTTC.

V is TRBV19 and J is TRBJ1-5; TRBD1 is a possible D gene (5 bases). The V and J ends lost 5 bases and 3 bases respectively, with 8 bases between them. CDR1 is LNHDA, CDR2 SQIVND, per germline (reference sequence). The CDR3 extends over 13 amino acids. CDR3 bases: TGTGCCAGTAGTCAGGGTACCAATCAGCCCCAGCATTTT. This gives the protein CASSQGTNQPQHF.

The CDR3 sequence is CASRGQGLNTEAFF. The CDR3 DNA follows: TGTGCCAGCAGGGGACAGGGCCTGAACACTGAAGCTTTCTTT. V usage is TRBV6-5 and J usage is TRBJ1-1, with 9 positions matching TRBD1. Germline assignment: CDR1 MNHEY and CDR2 SVGAGI. The ends lost 6 bases at V and 0 bases at J; junction bases unmatched: 2. The CDR3 has 14 amino acids.

This chain links TRBV24-1 with TRBJ2-3, with D maybe TRBD2 (7 bases). Germline lookup yields CDR1 KGHDR and CDR2 SFDVKD. The germline V and J ends were trimmed by 3 bases and 6 bases, with 9 bases remaining between them. The CDR3 runs to 13 residues. The CDR3 here is CATSDRGGDTQYF. Here the CDR3 DNA reads TGTGCCACCAGTGATAGGGGGGGGGATACGCAGTATTTT.

The rearrangement uses TRBV6-5 and TRBJ1-4; 8 bases line up with TRBD1. This CDR3 is built from 14 residues. With 6 bases clipped from V and 7 bases from J, the junction kept 7 bases outside the gene matches. Germline assignment: CDR1 MNHEY and CDR2 SVGAGI. The CDR3 reads CASRSGTGGEKLFF. The CDR3 coding sequence is TGTGCCAGCAGATCGGGGACAGGCGGTGAAAAACTGTTTTTT.